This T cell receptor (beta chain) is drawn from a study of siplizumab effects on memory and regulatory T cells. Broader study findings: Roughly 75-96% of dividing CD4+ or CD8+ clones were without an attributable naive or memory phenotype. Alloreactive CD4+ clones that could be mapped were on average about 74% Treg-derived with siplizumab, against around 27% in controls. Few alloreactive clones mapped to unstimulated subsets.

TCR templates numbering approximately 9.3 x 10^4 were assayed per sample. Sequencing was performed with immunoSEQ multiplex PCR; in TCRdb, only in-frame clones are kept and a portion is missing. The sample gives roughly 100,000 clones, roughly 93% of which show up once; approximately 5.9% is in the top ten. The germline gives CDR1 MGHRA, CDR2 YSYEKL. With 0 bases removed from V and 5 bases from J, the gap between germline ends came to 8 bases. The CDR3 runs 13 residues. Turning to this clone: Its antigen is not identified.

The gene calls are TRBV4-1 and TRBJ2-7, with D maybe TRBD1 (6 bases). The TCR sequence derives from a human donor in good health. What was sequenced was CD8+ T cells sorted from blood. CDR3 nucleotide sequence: TGCGCCAGCAGCCAAGAGGGGGCAGACGAGCAGTACTTC. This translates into CASSQEGADEQYF.